Presented here are 7 T cell receptor beta chains from one specimen sequenced in a study of blood T cells in healthy people across ages. A J-beta primer mix and a sample-barcoded 5' primer were used in a second PCR of roughly 6 to 11 cycles. Using its own MiXCR run on the 5' RACE reads, TCRdb lists one record per CDR3 protein. The table includes more than 600,000 distinct CDR3 sequences, 20% to 25% detected once. This same sample was also taken into another study, of T cells of mothers and their children.

The sample consisted of blood. These receptors came from a boy under 18 in good health.

A few counts support this clonotype. This chain joins TRBV3-1 and TRBJ2-7; 9 bases align to TRBD2. Per germline, CDR1 LGHDT and CDR2 YNNKEL (reference sequence). Trimming cost V 1 base and J 2 bases; bases outside gene matches: 6. The CDR3 is 16 residues long. The CDR3 coding sequence is TGTGCCAGCAGCCAAGGATGGACTAGCGAGGCCTACGAGCAGTACTTC. It specifies CASSQGWTSEAYEQYF.

This clonotype turned up a few times. The chain carries TRBV12-3 or TRBV12-4 and TRBJ2-7, with D hard to call. This CDR3 spans 13 amino acids. V lost 7 bases, J lost 0 bases, and 10 bases lay in between. The DNA for the CDR3 is TGTGCCAGCAACCCAGACAACTCCTACGAGCAGTACTTC. This sequence encodes CASNPDNSYEQYF.

This clonotype was seen ten or more times. The chain carries TRBV12-3 or TRBV12-4 and TRBJ2-5, with D tentatively TRBD2 (6 bases). Trimming took 8 bases from V and 5 from J, leaving 6 bases between them. This CDR3 comprises 10 residues. The CDR3 DNA follows: TGTGCCAGCGGGGGGGAGACCCAGTACTTC. This translates into CASGGETQYF.

This clonotype has a handful of counts. The J gene is TRBJ2-6, the V gene TRBV19; the D is unclear. V lost 5 bases and J 2 bases, leaving 7 bases between the germline ends. This CDR3 comprises 14 residues. CDR1 is LNHDA and CDR2 is SQIVND in the germline V gene (reference sequence). CDR3 bases: TGTGCCAGTAGTTGGGTTCCTGGGGCCAACGTCCTGACTTTC. Translated, it gives CASSWVPGANVLTF.

The sample holds a few counts of this clonotype. The V call is TRBV9, the J call TRBJ1-2; D unclear. This CDR3 region has 14 residues. Between the trimmed V and J ends, which lost 0 bases and 4 bases, there was a span of 10 bases. Germline V gene sequence: CDR1 SGDLS, CDR2 YYNGEE. CDR3 nucleotide sequence: TGTGCCAGCAGCGTAGCTAGCCAGAGCTATGGCTACACCTTC. It specifies CASSVASQSYGYTF.

The gene calls are TRBV5-1 and TRBJ2-1, with TRBD1 matching 8 bases. The ends lost 8 bases at V and 6 bases at J; junction bases unmatched: 1. Germline CDR1 reads SGHRS; CDR2 reads YFSETQ. CDR3 length equals 11 residues. The CDR3, as DNA: TGCGCCAGACAGGGGGGCAATGAGCAGTTCTTC. It specifies CARQGGNEQFF. The full variable domain, completed using reference TRBV5-1 and TRBJ2-1, is KAGVTQTPRYLIKTRGQQVTLSCSPISGHRSVSWYQQTPGQGLQFLFEYFSETQRNKGNFPGRFSGRQFSNSRSEMNVSTLELGDSALYLCARQGGNEQFFGPGTRLTVL.

This chain connects TRBV2 to TRBJ2-1, with D perhaps being TRBD1 or TRBD2 (7 bases each). The V gene lost 5 bases and the J gene lost 2 bases, with 16 bases spanning the gap. Germline CDR1 is SNHLY and CDR2 is FYNNEI. This CDR3 is built from 16 residues. The CDR3 sequence: CASSPTAGQTYNEQFF. The CDR3, as DNA: TGTGCCAGCAGTCCTACAGCGGGACAGACCTACAATGAGCAGTTCTTC.